These 14 T cell receptor beta chains were sequenced from one sample in a study of CD8 T cells in ankylosing spondylitis. One entry per CDR3 protein, called by TCRdb with MiXCR from the 5' RACE reads. The sample records a few hundred thousand distinct CDR3 sequences, about 20% being singletons. Input material: blood, either unsorted or a sorted T cell fraction (not recorded which). These receptors originate from a male donor with ankylosing spondylitis or in good health (not recorded which).

The chain combines TRBV4-2 with TRBJ2-5; D unclear. In germline, CDR1 is LGHNA, CDR2 YNFKEQ. The CDR3 length is 16 residues. V was shortened by 0 bases and J by 1 base, with 12 bases between the two germline ends. CDR3 sequence: CASSQDYASLQETQYF. CDR3 nucleotide sequence: TGTGCCAGCAGCCAAGATTACGCCAGTCTCCAAGAGACCCAGTACTTC.

This clonotype was recorded a few times. This chain uses TRBV7-9 with TRBJ2-5, with D possibly called TRBD1 or TRBD2 (6 bases each). Trimming cost V 4 bases and J 3 bases, with 18 bases left between them. Germline values: CDR1 SEHNR, CDR2 FQNEAQ (reference sequence). The CDR3 consists of 16 residues. CDR3 sequence (DNA): TGTGCCAGCAGCTACATCGGTACGGAGGGGGAAGAGACCCAGTACTTC. It translates to CASSYIGTEGEETQYF.

This clonotype was detected a few times. The chain has TRBV4-1 and TRBJ1-5, with D unclear. V lost 2 bases to trimming and J lost 5 bases, with 10 bases between them. Germline values: CDR1 MGHRA, CDR2 YSYEKL. This CDR3 comprises 14 residues. CDR3 nucleotide sequence: TGCGCCAGCAGCCAACTCAGTCTGGATCAGCCCCAGCATTTT. It yields the protein CASSQLSLDQPQHF.

CDR3 residues: CASSLAQGGSIHNEQFF. In DNA, the CDR3 is TGCGCCAGCAGCTTGGCACAGGGGGGGTCCATCCACAATGAGCAGTTCTTC. The chain links TRBV5-1 to TRBJ2-1, with TRBD1 as a possible D gene (8 bases). Germline V gives CDR1 SGHRS, CDR2 YFSETQ. V shed 0 bases and J shed 5 bases, with 18 bases lying between them. The CDR3 is made up of 17 amino acids.

The CDR3 bases are TGCGCCAGCAGCCCCCTAGGCGAGGTTAGCACAGATACGCAGTATTTT. This encodes CASSPLGEVSTDTQYF. V is TRBV4-1 and J is TRBJ2-3, with D hard to call. The CDR3 contains 16 residues. The V gene lost 4 bases and the J gene lost 0 bases, with 14 bases spanning the gap. The germline V gene encodes CDR1 MGHRA and CDR2 YSYEKL.

This chain links TRBV12-3 or TRBV12-4 with TRBJ2-7, with 7 bases fitting TRBD2. Losses at the gene ends were 6 bases for V and 3 bases for J; bases not matched to a gene: 8. The CDR3 is 14 residues long. The chain's CDR3 is CASSPDGGNYEQYF. CDR3 DNA sequence: TGTGCCAGCAGCCCCGACGGGGGGAACTACGAGCAGTACTTC.

V gene TRBV9 combines with J gene TRBJ2-2, with 7 nucleotides matching TRBD1. The germline V gene encodes CDR1 SGDLS and CDR2 YYNGEE. This CDR3 spans 16 amino acids. V trimming: 0 bases; J trimming: 5 bases; junction bases outside the gene matches: 7. In DNA, the CDR3 is TGTGCCAGCAGCGTAGCCACAGGGGTATTAACCGGGGAGCTGTTTTTT. This sequence encodes CASSVATGVLTGELFF.

The chain is built from TRBV28 and TRBJ2-3; 8 nucleotides match TRBD1. CDR3 length equals 20 residues. V was clipped by 1 base and J by 1 base; unmatched bases: 16. Per germline, CDR1 MDHEN and CDR2 SYDVKM. CDR3 bases: TGTGCCAGCAGTTTATATCCCGGACAGGGAAGTGAAGGACGCACAGATACGCAGTATTTT. It is translated as CASSLYPGQGSEGRTDTQYF.

This clonotype was observed a handful of times. The chain is built from TRBV27 and TRBJ2-7; weak D call: TRBD1 (6 bases). V gave up 5 bases and J gave up 6 bases, with 23 bases separating them. From germline, CDR1 is MNHEY and CDR2 SMNVEV (reference sequence). CDR3 length: 16 residues. Written as DNA, the CDR3 is TGTGCCAGCAGTCCAGACCCCATTCCTCAGGGGCGCGAGCAGTACTTC. Residues: CASSPDPIPQGREQYF.

Details on this clonotype: At one end, the junction sequence differs from germline, possibly due to a read error. This chain links TRBV3-1 with TRBJ2-6; a possible D gene is TRBD1 (5 bases). The CDR3 is 15 amino acids. In germline, CDR1 is LGHDT, CDR2 YNNKEL (reference sequence). CDR3 DNA: TGTGCCAGCAGCAAGTGGGCCTCTGGGGCAAACGTCCTGACTTTC. Translated: CASSKWASGANVLTF.

This clonotype was picked up a small number of times. The V gene is TRBV12-3 or TRBV12-4, the J gene TRBJ1-1, with D uncertain. V dropped 2 bases and J dropped 1 base, with 5 bases sitting between them. CDR3 length equals 13 residues. The CDR3 reads CASSLNKNTEAFF. DNA of the CDR3: TGTGCCAGCAGTTTAAACAAGAACACTGAAGCTTTCTTT.

The chain is built from TRBV5-1 and TRBJ2-1, with D perhaps matching TRBD1 (5 bases). The CDR3 runs to 15 residues. Germline V lookup: CDR1 SGHRS, CDR2 YFSETQ. Deletions cut 4 bases from V and 2 bases from J, with 13 bases between. The DNA for the CDR3 is TGCGCCAGCAGCCTACCGACAGTCACCTACAATGAGCAGTTCTTC. This gives the protein CASSLPTVTYNEQFF.

This clonotype was counted between two and nine times. The chain uses TRBV6-1 and TRBJ2-5; TRBD1 aligns across 10 bases. V dropped 6 bases and J dropped 0; count of bases not matched to a gene: 7. The CDR3 extends over 16 amino acids. The germline V gene has CDR1 MNHNS and CDR2 SASEGT. This CDR3 is CASSLTGTGDQETQYF. The CDR3 nucleotides are TGTGCCAGCAGCCTAACAGGGACAGGGGACCAAGAGACCCAGTACTTC.

This rearrangement joins TRBV4-1 to TRBJ2-5, with unresolved D. Deletions cut 1 base from V and 1 base from J, with 7 bases between. Germline lookup yields CDR1 MGHRA and CDR2 YSYEKL. There are 14 residues in the CDR3. The CDR3 sequence is CASSQGISQETQYF. The CDR3 DNA reads as TGCGCCAGCAGCCAAGGAATCTCCCAAGAGACCCAGTACTTC.